The 16 T cell receptor beta chains given below trace back to one sample, sequenced in a study of cytomegalovirus exposure and HLA in healthy donors. The PCR contained 60 Vbeta and 13 Jbeta primers. Clones were read by immunoSEQ multiplex PCR, and TCRdb kept only the in-frame ones, dropping some. Of around 100,000 clones listed, about three quarters are singletons. Material: PBMCs. These receptors originate from a female donor in good health and CMV-seropositive.

The chain combines TRBV2 with TRBJ1-5; 10 positions agree with TRBD1. This CDR3 contains 14 residues. Germline CDR1 and CDR2: SNHLY and FYNNEI. Trimming at V came to 5 bases and at J to 4 bases, leaving 2 bases not matched to a gene. The CDR3 DNA reads TGTGCCAGCAGTACGGGACAGGGGAATCAGCCCCAGCATTTT. Translated: CASSTGQGNQPQHF.

This chain links TRBV27 with TRBJ2-5, with 10 bases matching TRBD2. This CDR3 has 16 residues. Germline-derived CDR1 and CDR2 are MNHEY and SMNVEV (reference sequence). V trimming: 6 bases; J trimming: 1 base; junction bases outside the gene matches: 8. CDR3 coding DNA: TGTGCCAGCAGCTCCTCGGGACTAGCGCTCCAAGAGACCCAGTACTTC. It encodes CASSSSGLALQETQYF.

This clone was found a few times. The V gene is TRBV7-9, the J gene TRBJ2-5; the D gene is possibly TRBD1 (5 bases). The CDR3 runs to 16 residues. The germline gives CDR1 SEHNR, CDR2 FQNEAQ (reference sequence). Deletions cut 5 bases from V and 2 bases from J, with 18 bases between. The CDR3 DNA follows: TGTGCCAGCAGCCCCTCTTTGGGCCGGACACAAGAGACCCAGTACTTC. Residues: CASSPSLGRTQETQYF.

This clone was seen only a few times. The chain joins TRBV2 to TRBJ2-2; 12 bases are shared with TRBD2. Germline V gives CDR1 SNHLY, CDR2 FYNNEI. CDR3 length equals 15 residues. The V segment lost 4 bases and the J segment 3 bases; nucleotides outside the gene matches: 0. Here the CDR3 DNA reads TGTGCCAGCAGTGGACTAGCGGGAGACACCGGGGAGCTGTTTTTT. Amino acid sequence: CASSGLAGDTGELFF.

This clone appeared a few times. This rearrangement joins TRBV7-6 to TRBJ1-2; 11 bases fit TRBD1. V lost 5 bases to trimming and J lost 6 bases; unmatched junction nucleotides: 11. Looked up from germline, CDR1 is SGHVS and CDR2 is FNYEAQ. The CDR3 has 16 residues. The CDR3 DNA follows: TGTGCCAGCAGCCTAGAGGACAGGGGGCGCGGCAATGGCTACACCTTC. Its translation: CASSLEDRGRGNGYTF.

The V gene is TRBV7-3, the J gene TRBJ2-5, with 9 bases aligning to TRBD2. The CDR3 consists of 15 residues. V dropped 4 bases and J dropped 9; count of bases not matched to a gene: 12. Germline CDR1 and CDR2: SGHTA and FQGTGA. CDR3 region: CASSSMGLAGDAQYF. The CDR3 DNA is TGTGCCAGCAGCTCGATGGGGTTAGCGGGAGATGCCCAGTACTTC.

This chain connects TRBV4-2 to TRBJ1-2; perhaps TRBD1 as D (5 bases). Germline values: CDR1 LGHNA, CDR2 YNFKEQ. CDR3 length equals 15 residues. Deletions cut 4 bases from V and 0 bases from J, with 12 bases between. In DNA, the CDR3 is TGTGCCAGCAGCCGGGGGGGACCAGCTAACTATGGCTACACCTTC. It is translated as CASSRGGPANYGYTF.

This clone has only one observation. This chain connects TRBV9 to TRBJ2-1, with 8 bases lining up with TRBD2. Trimming removed 0 bases from V and 5 bases from J; junction bases left unmatched: 13. This CDR3 spans 18 amino acids. Germline assignment: CDR1 SGDLS and CDR2 YYNGEE. The chain's CDR3 is CASSVAFLVSGKDNEQFF. CDR3 DNA: TGTGCCAGCAGCGTAGCCTTTCTGGTTAGCGGGAAAGACAATGAGCAGTTCTTC.

This chain links TRBV25-1 with TRBJ2-7, with D possibly being TRBD2 (7 bases). Per germline, CDR1 MGHDK and CDR2 SYGVNS. The CDR3 consists of 14 residues. Deletions cut 3 bases from V and 3 bases from J, with 12 bases between. The CDR3 region is CASSDPGGRYEQYF. The CDR3 coding sequence is TGTGCCAGCAGTGACCCCGGGGGGCGCTACGAGCAGTACTTC.

CDR3 amino acids: CASSRIRNTEAFF. CDR3 nucleotides: TGTGCCAGCAGTCGCATCAGGAACACTGAAGCTTTCTTT. The rearrangement links TRBV6-5 to TRBJ1-1; D is unclear. Trimming shortened V by 5 bases and J by 1 base, and 8 bases separated the two germline ends. This CDR3 has 13 amino acids. In germline, CDR1 is MNHEY, CDR2 SVGAGI.

The rearrangement joins TRBV5-8 to TRBJ2-3; TRBD2 matches 7 bases. The CDR3 contains 15 residues. The germline V gene has CDR1 SGHTS and CDR2 YDEGEE. The ends lost 5 bases at V and 6 bases at J; junction bases unmatched: 12. CDR3 residues: CASSWEARGTDTQYF. DNA of the CDR3: TGTGCCAGCAGTTGGGAGGCGCGGGGGACGGATACGCAGTATTTT. Complete variable domain (other parts from reference TRBV5-8 and TRBJ2-3): EAGVTQSPTHLIKTRGQQATLRCSPISGHTSVYWYQQALGLGLQFLLWYDEGEERNRGNFPPRFSGRQFPNYSSELNVNALELEDSALYLCASSWEARGTDTQYFGPGTRLTVL.

The chain joins TRBV7-2 to TRBJ2-5, with 9 bases aligning to TRBD2. Trimming cost V 5 bases and J 2 bases; bases outside gene matches: 9. CDR1 and CDR2 (germline): SGHTA, FQGNSA. This CDR3 comprises 16 residues. CDR3 coding DNA: TGTGCCAGCAGCACGGTCGGCGGGGGGGTACAAGAGACCCAGTACTTC. Translation gives CASSTVGGGVQETQYF.

This rearrangement joins TRBV7-9 to TRBJ2-5; D perhaps matches TRBD2 (6 bases). The CDR3 sequence is 14 residues long. Germline loops: CDR1 SEHNR, CDR2 FQNEAQ (reference sequence). Trimming cost V 4 bases and J 6 bases, with 15 bases left between them. The CDR3 bases are TGTGCCAGCAGCTCTCGAGACGGGAGTAAGACCCAGTACTTC. Encoded protein: CASSSRDGSKTQYF.

The table lists this clone with a few counts. The V call is TRBV7-9, the J call TRBJ2-7; D perhaps matches TRBD1 (6 bases). Germline CDR1 is SEHNR and CDR2 is FQNEAQ (reference sequence). Trimming took 6 bases from V and 3 from J, leaving 12 bases between them. This CDR3 region has 13 residues. The CDR3 loop is CASSPDRNYEQYF. CDR3 nucleotides: TGTGCCAGCAGTCCAGACAGGAACTACGAGCAGTACTTC.

This clone was seen more than once but under ten times. This chain connects TRBV5-1 to TRBJ1-2; D uncertain. V lost 5 bases and J 7 bases, leaving 15 bases between the germline ends. CDR1 SGHRS and CDR2 YFSETQ come from the germline V gene. The CDR3 contains 13 residues. In nucleotides, the CDR3 is TGCGCCAGCAGTATTGACACACGGGGTGGCTACACCTTC. Translated: CASSIDTRGGYTF.

The chain has TRBV6-1 and TRBJ2-7; D might be TRBD2 (5 bases). V was pared by 6 bases and J by 5 bases, with 17 bases between. In germline, CDR1 is MNHNS, CDR2 SASEGT. This CDR3 spans 14 amino acids. CDR3: CASSYGPWENEQYF. The CDR3, as DNA: TGTGCCAGCAGCTACGGACCGTGGGAGAACGAGCAGTACTTC.